A single TCR beta chain is shown here with its context. CDR3 and TCR beta VDJ profiling relied on a genomic DNA template. TCRdb re-analysed the reads in MiXCR, keeping a single row per CDR3 protein. Here the sample spans fewer than 200,000 distinct CDR3 sequences, about 64% being singletons. This entry comes from a study of CD8+CD57+ T cells in acquired aplastic anemia. Trimming removed 0 bases at V and 11 bases at J, with 22 bases between. The CDR3 loop spans 16 amino acids. The germline gives CDR1 LNHNV, CDR2 YYDKDF (reference sequence). Before being chosen for sequencing, patients had shown CD8+CD57+ cell expansion by flow cytometry.

Sequenced: sorted CD4+, CD8+, or CD8+CD57+ T cells (not recorded which) from PBMCs. The V call is TRBV15, the J call TRBJ1-1, with D uncertain. The TCR comes from a human donor with aplastic anemia. The CDR3 loop reads CATSRDREGPLVFAFF. CDR3 in DNA: TGTGCCACCAGCAGAGATCGTGAAGGCCCCCTGGTCTTTGCTTTCTTT.